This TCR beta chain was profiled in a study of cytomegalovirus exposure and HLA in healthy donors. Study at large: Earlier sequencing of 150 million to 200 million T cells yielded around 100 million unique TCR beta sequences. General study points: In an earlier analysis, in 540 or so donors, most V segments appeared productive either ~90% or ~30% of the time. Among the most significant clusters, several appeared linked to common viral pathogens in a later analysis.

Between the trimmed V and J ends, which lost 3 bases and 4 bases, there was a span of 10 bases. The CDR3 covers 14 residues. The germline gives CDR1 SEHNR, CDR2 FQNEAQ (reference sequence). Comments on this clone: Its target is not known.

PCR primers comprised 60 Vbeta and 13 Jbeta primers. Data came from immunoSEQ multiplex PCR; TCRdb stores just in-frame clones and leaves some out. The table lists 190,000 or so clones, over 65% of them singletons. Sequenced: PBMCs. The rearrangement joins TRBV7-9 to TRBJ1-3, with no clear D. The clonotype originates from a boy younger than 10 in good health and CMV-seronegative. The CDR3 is CASSFGTAGNTIYF. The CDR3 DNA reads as TGTGCCAGCAGCTTTGGTACCGCGGGAAACACCATATATTTT.